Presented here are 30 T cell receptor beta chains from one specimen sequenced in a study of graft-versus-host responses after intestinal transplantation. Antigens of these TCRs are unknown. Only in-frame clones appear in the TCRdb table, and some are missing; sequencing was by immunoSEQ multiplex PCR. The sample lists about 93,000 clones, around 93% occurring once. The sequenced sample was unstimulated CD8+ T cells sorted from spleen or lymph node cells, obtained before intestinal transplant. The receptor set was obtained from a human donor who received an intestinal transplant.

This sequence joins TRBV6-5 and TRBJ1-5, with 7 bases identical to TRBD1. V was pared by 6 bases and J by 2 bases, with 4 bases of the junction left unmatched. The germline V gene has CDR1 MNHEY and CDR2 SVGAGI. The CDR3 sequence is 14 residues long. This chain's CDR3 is CASRSGTGNQPQHF. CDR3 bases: TGTGCCAGCAGGTCCGGGACAGGCAATCAGCCCCAGCATTTT.

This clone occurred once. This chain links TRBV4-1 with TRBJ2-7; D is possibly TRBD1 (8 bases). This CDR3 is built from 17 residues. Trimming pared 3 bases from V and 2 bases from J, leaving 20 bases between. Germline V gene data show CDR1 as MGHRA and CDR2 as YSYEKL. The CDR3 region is CASSQGEGTGPTYEQYF. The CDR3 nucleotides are TGCGCCAGCAGCCAGGGGGAGGGGACAGGCCCCACCTACGAGCAGTACTTC.

The CDR3 DNA follows: TGTGCCAGTAGTACCGGACAGGGCCGGAACACCATATATTTT. It is translated as CASSTGQGRNTIYF. The V call is TRBV19, the J call TRBJ1-3; the match to TRBD1 covers 8 bases. Trimming cost V 4 bases and J 7 bases; bases outside gene matches: 6. This CDR3 has 14 amino acids. Germline CDR1 LNHDA, CDR2 SQIVND (reference sequence). The full variable domain, in which reference TRBV19 and TRBJ1-3 provide the parts outside the CDR3, is DGGITQSPKYLFRKEGQNVTLSCEQNLNHDAMYWYRQDPGQGLRLIYYSQIVNDFQKGDIAEGYSVSREKKESFPLTVTSAQKNPTAFYLCASSTGQGRNTIYFGEGSWLTVV.

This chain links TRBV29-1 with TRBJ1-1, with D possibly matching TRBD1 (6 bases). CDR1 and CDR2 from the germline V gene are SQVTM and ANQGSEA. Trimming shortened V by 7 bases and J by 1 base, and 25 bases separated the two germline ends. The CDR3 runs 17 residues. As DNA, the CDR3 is TGCAGCGCCCGACCCCTATACTTACAGGGAAAGAACACTGAAGCTTTCTTT. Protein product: CSARPLYLQGKNTEAFF. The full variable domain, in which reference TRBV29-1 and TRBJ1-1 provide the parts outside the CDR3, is SAVISQKPSRDICQRGTSLTIQCQVDSQVTMMFWYRQQPGQSLTLIATANQGSEATYESGFVIDKFPISRPNLTFSTLTVSNMSPEDSSIYLCSARPLYLQGKNTEAFFGQGTRLTVV.

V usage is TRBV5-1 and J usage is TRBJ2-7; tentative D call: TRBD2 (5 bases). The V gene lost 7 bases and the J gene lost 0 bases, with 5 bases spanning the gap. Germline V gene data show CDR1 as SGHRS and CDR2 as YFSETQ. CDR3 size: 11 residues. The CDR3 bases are TGCGCCAGCCGGGGCTCCTACGAGCAGTACTTC. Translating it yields CASRGSYEQYF.

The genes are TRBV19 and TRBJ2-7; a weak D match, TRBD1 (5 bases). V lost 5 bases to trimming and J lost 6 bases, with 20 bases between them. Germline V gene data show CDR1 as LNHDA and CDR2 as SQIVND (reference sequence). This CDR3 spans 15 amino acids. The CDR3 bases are TGTGCCAGTAGTTTCATGTCATGGGGCGAGAGCGAGCAGTACTTC. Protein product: CASSFMSWGESEQYF.

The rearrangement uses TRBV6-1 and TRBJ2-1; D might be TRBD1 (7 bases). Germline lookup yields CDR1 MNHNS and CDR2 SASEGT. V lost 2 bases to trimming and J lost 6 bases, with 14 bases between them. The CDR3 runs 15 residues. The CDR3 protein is CASSELEGAANEQFF. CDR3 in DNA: TGTGCCAGCAGTGAATTGGAGGGGGCGGCCAATGAGCAGTTCTTC.

The CDR3 loop reads CASSLTAGTGAYEQYF. As DNA, the CDR3 is TGTGCCAGCAGTTTAACCGCCGGGACAGGAGCCTACGAGCAGTACTTC. The rearrangement joins TRBV27 to TRBJ2-7; 8 nucleotides line up with TRBD1. Germline assignment: CDR1 MNHEY and CDR2 SMNVEV (reference sequence). Germline trimming cut 2 bases from V and 2 bases from J; bases unmatched to any gene: 8. The CDR3 contains 16 residues.

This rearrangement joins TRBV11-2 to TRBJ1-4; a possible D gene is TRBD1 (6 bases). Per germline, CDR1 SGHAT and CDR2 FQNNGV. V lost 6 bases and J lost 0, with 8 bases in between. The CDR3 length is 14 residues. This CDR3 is CASRNRATNEKLFF. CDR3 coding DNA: TGTGCCAGCAGAAACAGGGCAACTAATGAAAAACTGTTTTTT.

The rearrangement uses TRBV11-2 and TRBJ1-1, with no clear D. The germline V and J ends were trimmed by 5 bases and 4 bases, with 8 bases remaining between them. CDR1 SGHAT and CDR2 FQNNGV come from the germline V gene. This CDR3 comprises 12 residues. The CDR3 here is CASSPFVTEAFF. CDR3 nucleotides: TGTGCCAGCAGCCCCTTTGTCACTGAAGCTTTCTTT.

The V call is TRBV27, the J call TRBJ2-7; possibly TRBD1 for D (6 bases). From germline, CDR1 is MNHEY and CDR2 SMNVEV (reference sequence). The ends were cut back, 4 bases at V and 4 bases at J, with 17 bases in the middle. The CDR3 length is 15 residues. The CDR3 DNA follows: TGTGCCAGCAGTTGGGCAGGGGACCCCAGGTACGAGCAGTACTTC. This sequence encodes CASSWAGDPRYEQYF.

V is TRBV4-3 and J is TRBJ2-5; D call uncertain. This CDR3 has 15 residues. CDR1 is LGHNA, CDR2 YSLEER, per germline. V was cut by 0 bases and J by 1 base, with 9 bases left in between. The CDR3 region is CASSQDGLLQETQYF. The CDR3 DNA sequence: TGCGCCAGCAGCCAAGATGGGCTACTCCAAGAGACCCAGTACTTC.

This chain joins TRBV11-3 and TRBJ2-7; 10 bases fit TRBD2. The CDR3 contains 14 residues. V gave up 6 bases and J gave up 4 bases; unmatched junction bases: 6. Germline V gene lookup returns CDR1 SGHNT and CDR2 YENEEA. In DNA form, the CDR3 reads TGTGCCAGCAGTTCTAGCGGGAGCGGTTACGAGCAGTACTTC. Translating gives CASSSSGSGYEQYF.

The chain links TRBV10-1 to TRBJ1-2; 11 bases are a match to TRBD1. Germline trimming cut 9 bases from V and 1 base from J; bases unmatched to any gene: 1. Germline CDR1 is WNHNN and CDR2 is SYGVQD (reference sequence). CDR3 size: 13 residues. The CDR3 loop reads CARGTGGNYGYTF. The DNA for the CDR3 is TGCGCCAGGGGGACAGGGGGTAACTATGGCTACACCTTC.

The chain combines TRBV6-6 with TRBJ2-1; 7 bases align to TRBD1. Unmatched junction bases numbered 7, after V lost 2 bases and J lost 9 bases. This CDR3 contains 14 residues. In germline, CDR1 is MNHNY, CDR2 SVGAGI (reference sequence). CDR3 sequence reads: CASSYGSPGGEQFF. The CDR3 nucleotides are TGTGCCAGCAGTTACGGGTCCCCAGGGGGTGAGCAGTTCTTC.

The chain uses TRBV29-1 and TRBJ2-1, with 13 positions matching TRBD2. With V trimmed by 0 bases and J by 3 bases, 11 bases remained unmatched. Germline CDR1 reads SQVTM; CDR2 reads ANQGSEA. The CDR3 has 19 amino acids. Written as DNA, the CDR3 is TGCAGCGTTGAAGAATCTGAGTGGACTAGCGGGGGAAACTACAATGAGCAGTTCTTC. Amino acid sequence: CSVEESEWTSGGNYNEQFF.

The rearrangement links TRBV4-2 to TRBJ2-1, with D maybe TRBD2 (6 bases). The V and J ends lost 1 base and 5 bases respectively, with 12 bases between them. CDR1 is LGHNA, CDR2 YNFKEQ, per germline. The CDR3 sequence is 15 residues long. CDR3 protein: CASSQVRETDNEQFF. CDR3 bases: TGTGCCAGCAGCCAAGTTCGGGAGACCGACAATGAGCAGTTCTTC.

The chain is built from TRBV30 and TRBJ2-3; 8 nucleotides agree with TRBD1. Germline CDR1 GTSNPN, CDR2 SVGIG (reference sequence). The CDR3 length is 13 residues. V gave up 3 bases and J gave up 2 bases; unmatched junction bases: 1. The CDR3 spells CAWRDRDTDTQYF. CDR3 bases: TGTGCCTGGAGGGACAGGGACACAGATACGCAGTATTTT.

The DNA for the CDR3 is TGTGCCAGCAGCTTGGCCCTAGACAGCGTTTACTATGGCTACACCTTC. Its translation: CASSLALDSVYYGYTF. The rearrangement links TRBV5-8 to TRBJ1-2; TRBD1 is a possible D gene (5 bases). The CDR3 runs 16 residues. Germline V gene lookup returns CDR1 SGHTS and CDR2 YDEGEE. Deletions cut 0 bases from V and 3 bases from J, with 15 bases between. Combining the CDR3 with reference TRBV5-8 and TRBJ1-2 gives the whole variable domain EAGVTQSPTHLIKTRGQQATLRCSPISGHTSVYWYQQALGLGLQFLLWYDEGEERNRGNFPPRFSGRQFPNYSSELNVNALELEDSALYLCASSLALDSVYYGYTFGSGTRLTVV.

The CDR3 protein is CASSRDIDEQFF. Here the CDR3 DNA reads TGTGCCAGCAGCCGGGACATCGATGAGCAGTTCTTC. The chain recombines TRBV9 with TRBJ2-1; D perhaps matches TRBD1 (6 bases). Trimming cost V 4 bases and J 8 bases, with 10 bases left between them. Germline values: CDR1 SGDLS, CDR2 YYNGEE. The CDR3 loop spans 12 amino acids. Complete variable domain (other parts from reference TRBV9 and TRBJ2-1): DSGVTQTPKHLITATGQRVTLRCSPRSGDLSVYWYQQSLDQGLQFLIQYYNGEERAKGNILERFSAQQFPDLHSELNLSSLELGDSALYFCASSRDIDEQFFGPGTRLTVL.

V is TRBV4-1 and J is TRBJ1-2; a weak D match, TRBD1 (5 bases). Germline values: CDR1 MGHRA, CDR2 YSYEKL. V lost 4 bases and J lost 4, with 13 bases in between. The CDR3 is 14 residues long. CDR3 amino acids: CASSPMGLTYGYTF. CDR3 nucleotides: TGCGCCAGCAGCCCCATGGGACTAACCTATGGCTACACCTTC.

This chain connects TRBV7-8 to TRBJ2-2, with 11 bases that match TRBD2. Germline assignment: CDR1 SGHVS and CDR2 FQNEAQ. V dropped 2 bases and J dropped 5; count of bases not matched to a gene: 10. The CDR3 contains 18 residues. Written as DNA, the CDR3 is TGTGCCAGCAGCTTACCTTTTTCTAGCGGGAGGAGGACCGGGGAGCTGTTTTTT. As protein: CASSLPFSSGRRTGELFF.

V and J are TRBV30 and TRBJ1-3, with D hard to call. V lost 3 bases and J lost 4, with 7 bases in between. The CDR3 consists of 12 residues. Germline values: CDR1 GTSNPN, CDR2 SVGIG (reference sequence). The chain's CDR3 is CAWSLTGNTIYF. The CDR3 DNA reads TGTGCCTGGAGCCTCACAGGAAACACCATATATTTT.

The CDR3 here is CASSPDRISNYGYTF. CDR3 nucleotides: TGCGCCAGCAGCCCGGACAGGATTTCAAACTATGGCTACACCTTC. The chain has TRBV4-3 and TRBJ1-2; 7 bases agree with TRBD1. With 4 bases clipped from V and 2 bases from J, the junction kept 7 bases outside the gene matches. CDR3 length: 15 residues. CDR1 is LGHNA, CDR2 YSLEER, per germline.

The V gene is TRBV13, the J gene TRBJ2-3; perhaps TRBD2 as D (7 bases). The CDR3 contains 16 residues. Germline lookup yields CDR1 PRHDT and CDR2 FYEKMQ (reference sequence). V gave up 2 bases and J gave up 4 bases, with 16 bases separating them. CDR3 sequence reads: CASSLRGGGAADTQYF. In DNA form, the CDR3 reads TGTGCCAGCAGCTTACGGGGAGGGGGGGCCGCAGATACGCAGTATTTT.

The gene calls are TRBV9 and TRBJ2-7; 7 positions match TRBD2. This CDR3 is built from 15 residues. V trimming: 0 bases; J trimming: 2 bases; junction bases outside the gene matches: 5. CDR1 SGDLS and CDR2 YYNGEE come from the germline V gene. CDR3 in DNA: TGTGCCAGCAGCGTAGGTAGCGGGCCTACCTACGAGCAGTACTTC. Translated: CASSVGSGPTYEQYF.

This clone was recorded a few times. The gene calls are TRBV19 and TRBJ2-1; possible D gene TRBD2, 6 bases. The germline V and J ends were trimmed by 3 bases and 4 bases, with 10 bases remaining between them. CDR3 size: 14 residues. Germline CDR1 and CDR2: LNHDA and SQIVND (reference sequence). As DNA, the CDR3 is TGTGCCAGTAGTATCGGGGGACTGTACAATGAGCAGTTCTTC. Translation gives CASSIGGLYNEQFF.

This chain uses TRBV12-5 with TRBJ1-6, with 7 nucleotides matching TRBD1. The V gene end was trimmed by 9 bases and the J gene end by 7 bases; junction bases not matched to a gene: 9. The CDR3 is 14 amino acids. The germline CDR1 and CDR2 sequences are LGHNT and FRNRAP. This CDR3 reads CASAEGASNSPLHF. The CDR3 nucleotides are TGTGCTAGCGCCGAGGGGGCGTCCAATTCACCCCTCCACTTT.

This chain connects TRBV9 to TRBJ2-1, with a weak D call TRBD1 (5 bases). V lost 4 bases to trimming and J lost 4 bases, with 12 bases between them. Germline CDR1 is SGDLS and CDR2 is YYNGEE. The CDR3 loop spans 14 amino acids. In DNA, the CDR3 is TGTGCCAGCAGCCCCAGCCAGGGTTACAATGAGCAGTTCTTC. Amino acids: CASSPSQGYNEQFF.

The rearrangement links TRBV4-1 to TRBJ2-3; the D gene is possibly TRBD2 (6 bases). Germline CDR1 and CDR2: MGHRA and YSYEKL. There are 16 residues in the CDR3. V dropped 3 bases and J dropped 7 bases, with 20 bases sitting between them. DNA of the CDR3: TGCGCCAGCAGCCAGAGTCAATCCAATAGCGGAAATACGCAGTATTTT. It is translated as CASSQSQSNSGNTQYF.